Described below is a single T cell receptor gamma chain sequence and its context. This clone is considered large (0.1 to 1%). The antigen it recognizes is unknown. Qualities for individual bases were not recorded, and no much larger clone is one base off. The same treatment, consisting of spiramycin and/or pyrimethamine plus sulfadiazine plus folinic acid, was given to the mothers of both infected and uninfected infants. All infants, both infected and uninfected, were delivered at term after more than 37 weeks of gestation. Around 900 uL of blood was turned into PBMCs through Lymphoprep gradient centrifugation, and the PBMCs were then cryopreserved in liquid nitrogen and sent to Belgium. After thawing, the PBMCs were labeled with Zombie NIR viability dye and stained with antibodies against CD3, TCR gammadelta, Vgamma9 and Vdelta2. Sorting of CD3+ TCRgammadelta+ T cells was performed on a FACSAria III, with a mean purity of about 98%. For each sample, RNA was extracted from around 9,300 sorted gammadelta T cells with the RNeasy Micro Kit. The infants were born to mothers who were enrolled with primary T. gondii infection during pregnancy. Infant peripheral blood was collected at an outpatient microbiology and virology center in Pavia, Italy.

The source of the sample is a study of Vγ9Vδ2 T cells in congenital toxoplasmosis (dated by TCRdb to 2020 to 2023). Study-level background: The diagnosis of congenital toxoplasmosis relied on IgG, IgM and IgA serology, Western blot and an in-house interferon-gamma release assay. The study compared gamma and delta chain CDR3 repertoires of sorted blood gammadelta T cells between congenitally T. gondii-infected and uninfected infants. Repertoires were sequenced from infants at 2 months after birth and at 1 year of age. TCR sequencing covered roughly five infected and over 9 uninfected infants at 2 months, plus 3 infected and 4 uninfected infants at 1 year. Here is what the overall study found, with its caveats: Two months was the earliest age with enough suitable sample material for TCR repertoire analysis, so newborn repertoires were not sequenced. Germline-encoded fetal-type TRDV2 CDR3 sequences seemed more prevalent in infected than uninfected roughly 2-month-old infants, suggesting an in utero expansion footprint. A public TRGV9 clonotype was highly prevalent in both infected and uninfected infants. At 2 months, TRGV9 and TRDV2 CDR3s of infected infants appeared to carry fewer N additions than uninfected infants, especially TRDV2-TRDJ1 sequences. Repertoire differences between infected and uninfected infants were less clear at 1 year of age than at 2 months.

Using SuperScript II, cDNA was generated through template-switch reverse transcription, with TRGC- and TRDC-specific primers combined in a single tube. The TRGC primer was designed so that it would bind both of the constant genes TRGC1 and TRGC2. TRG and TRD amplification used the KAPA Real-Time Library Amplification Kit, with AMPure XP bead purification between steps. Index PCR with the Nextera XT Index Kit was used to attach Illumina sequencing adapters. TRG and TRD amplicons were sequenced on an Illumina MiSeq with the V2 300 kit, giving 150 bp paired-end reads. Under the source paper's analysis protocol: Before any further analysis, FastQC version 0.11.8 was used to assess read quality. With MiXCR version 3.0.3, reads were aligned to GenBank TRG or TRD reference genes and CDR3 sequences were built. Default MiXCR settings were kept, except that 3 rather than 5 consecutive nucleotides were used to assemble TRDD gene segments. N additions, CDR3 length, J segment length and clonotype sharing between samples were all calculated using VDJtools version 1.2.1. CDR3 sequences that were out of frame or contained stop codons were left out of the analysis. The overlap of infant repertoires with previously published Vgamma9Vdelta2 repertoires from fetal, cord blood and adult blood was compared. TCRdb reanalyzed the public reads with the CATT caller, and identical DNA sequences were merged afterwards. The V and J calls follow TCRdb's processing rather than the paper's. In all, the sample holds hundreds of gamma-chain clones, and 20% of those were seen once. The ten largest make up roughly 53% of the sample.

V has 8 bases trimmed and J has 0 bases trimmed; junction bases matching no gene number 7. The CDR3 starts with the cysteine, ends with the phenylalanine, and has 15 residues. CDR3 DNA is the only sequence kept; it has 45 bases, read in frame from the first base. This TCR derives from a child younger than 10 born to a mother with Toxoplasma gondii infection during pregnancy, either congenitally infected or uninfected (not recorded which). The sample consisted of gamma-delta T cells from blood. The chain was built from TRGV10 and TRGJP1. TRGV10 is an open reading frame whose function is uncertain. The CDR3 sequence is CAAWDLYTTGWFKIF. The DNA is TGTGCTGCGTGGGATCTGTATACCACTGGTTGGTTCAAGATATTT.